This is a list of T cell receptor beta chains from one sample in a study of T cell responses to AZD1222 COVID-19 vaccine. Sequencing used immunoSEQ multiplex PCR; TCRdb keeps in-frame clones, though not all of them. This table holds roughly 70,000 clones, around 90% found once. The material sequenced was peripheral blood, taken 28 days after the second dose of the MenACWY control vaccine. All receptors come from an adult who received the MenACWY meningococcal vaccine as a control. CDR3s include the opening cysteine and the closing phenylalanine or tryptophan. Fields, in order: V gene, J gene, CDR3 length, clone size, D gene, CDR3 DNA, CDR3 protein. D genes are given only for firm matches. The listing skips clone size in some rows; elsewhere it reads once, few, many or a size class.

>TRBV30|TRBJ2-4|15|.|.
TGTGCCTGGAGTAGATATGAACTAGCCAAAAACATTCAGTACTTC
CAWSRYELAKNIQYF
>TRBV6-1|TRBJ1-1|13|.|.
TGTGCCAGCAGTGAACTCGACAGGACTGAAGCTTTCTTT
CASSELDRTEAFF
>TRBV15|TRBJ2-3|15|.|.
TGTGCCACGTCACCGGGACCAACGTCCACAGATACGCAGTATTTT
CATSPGPTSTDTQYF
>TRBV7-2|TRBJ1-5|13|.|.
TGTGCCAGCAGCTTAGAATCCTTCCAGCCCCAGCATTTT
CASSLESFQPQHF
>TRBV2|TRBJ1-1|13|.|TRBD1
TGTGCCAGCAGTGCACAGGGGGTTACTGAAGCTTTCTTT
CASSAQGVTEAFF
>TRBV5-5|TRBJ2-7|15|.|TRBD1
TGTGCCAGCAGCTTGGGGGACAGGGAATTCGACGAGCAGTACTTC
CASSLGDREFDEQYF
>TRBV5-1|TRBJ1-2|14|.|TRBD1
TGCGCCAGCACCCAATCAGCTCAGGGGGATGGCTACACCTTC
CASTQSAQGDGYTF
>TRBV5-4|TRBJ2-1|13|.|TRBD2
TGTGCCAGCAAGCAGCGGGAGTATCTTGAGCAGTTCTTC
CASKQREYLEQFF
>TRBV6-4|TRBJ2-1|17|.|.
TGTGCCAGCAGTCCGGTGTGGCGGGCATCCTCCTACAATGAGCAGTTCTTC
CASSPVWRASSYNEQFF
>TRBV4-1|TRBJ1-4|14|.|.
TGCGCCAGCAGCCAGGACCAGGGTCTGGAAAAACTGTTTTTT
CASSQDQGLEKLFF
>TRBV5-4|TRBJ1-3|14|once|TRBD1
TGTGCCAGCAGCACGACAGGGGCTGGAAACACCATATATTTT
CASSTTGAGNTIYF
>TRBV27|TRBJ1-5|18|.|TRBD1
TGTGCCAGCAGTTCGCTGAAACAGGGGGCATTAAGCAATCAGCCCCAGCATTTT
CASSSLKQGALSNQPQHF